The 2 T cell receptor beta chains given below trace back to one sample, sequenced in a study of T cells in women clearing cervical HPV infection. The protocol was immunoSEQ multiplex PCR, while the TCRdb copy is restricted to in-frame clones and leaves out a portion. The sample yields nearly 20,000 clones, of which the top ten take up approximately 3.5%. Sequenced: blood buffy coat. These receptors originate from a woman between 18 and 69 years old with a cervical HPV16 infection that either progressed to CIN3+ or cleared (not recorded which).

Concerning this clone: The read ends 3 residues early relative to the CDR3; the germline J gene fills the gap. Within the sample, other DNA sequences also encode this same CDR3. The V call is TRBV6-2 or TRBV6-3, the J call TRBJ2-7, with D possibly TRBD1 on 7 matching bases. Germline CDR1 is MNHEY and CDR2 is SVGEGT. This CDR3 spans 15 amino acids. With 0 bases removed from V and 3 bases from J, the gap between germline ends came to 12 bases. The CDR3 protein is CASSYSAGGGYEQYF. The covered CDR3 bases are TGTGCCAGCAGTTACTCAGCAGGGGGAGGCTACGAG.

The DNA read from the CDR3 is TGTGCCAGCAGCTTATCGGGGGGCCCCTACAATGAG. Its protein is CASSLSGGPYNE. The whole CDR3 region reads CASSLSGGPYNEQFF. This chain links TRBV7-8 with TRBJ2-1; D possibly corresponds to TRBD2 (7 bases). The read ends 3 residues shy of where the CDR3 ends; the end is completed using the germline J gene. CDR3 size: 15 residues. Per germline, CDR1 SGHVS and CDR2 FQNEAQ. V was clipped by 2 bases and J by 2 bases, with 10 bases between them.